The 27 T cell receptor beta chains presented below share a single source sample, sequenced in a study of response to subunit inactivated influenza vaccine. TCRdb re-derived calls from the RT-PCR reads in MiXCR, one entry per CDR3 protein. The table shows 860,000 or so distinct CDR3 sequences, with around 20% occurring only once. The sample consisted of PBMCs from blood, taken around 5 days after vaccination. Every receptor here comes from a middle-aged man who received an inactivated influenza vaccine.

The chain links TRBV11-2 to TRBJ2-3; TRBD2 matches at 8 bases. Per germline, CDR1 SGHAT and CDR2 FQNNGV. The CDR3 covers 14 residues. The junction had 2 bases not matched to a gene; V was cut back by 3 bases and J by 3 bases. The CDR3 sequence is CASSFIAGTDTQYF. CDR3 nucleotides: TGTGCCAGCAGCTTTATAGCGGGGACAGATACGCAGTATTTT. The whole variable domain, filled in from reference TRBV11-2 and TRBJ2-3, reads EAGVAQSPRYKIIEKRQSVAFWCNPISGHATLYWYQQILGQGPKLLIQFQNNGVVDDSQLPKDRFSAERLKGVDSTLKIQPAKLEDSAVYLCASSFIAGTDTQYFGPGTRLTVL.

This chain links TRBV4-3 with TRBJ2-2; D not certain. The CDR3 is 14 residues long. V shed 1 base and J shed 3 bases, with 6 bases lying between them. Germline lookup yields CDR1 LGHNA and CDR2 YSLEER. CDR3 DNA sequence: TGCGCCAGCAGCCAAGTAACGGACACCGGGGAGCTGTTTTTT. Residues: CASSQVTDTGELFF.

Points on this clonotype: One end of the junction is discordant with germline, which a read error may explain. This chain uses TRBV6-1 with TRBJ1-5; TRBD1 is a possible D gene (6 bases). Germline CDR1 MNHNS, CDR2 SASEGT. This CDR3 region has 14 residues. CDR3 sequence reads: CAGSRQVGNQPQHF. Here the CDR3 DNA reads TGTGCCGGCAGCCGACAGGTTGGCAATCAGCCCCAGCATTTT.

V and J are TRBV28 and TRBJ1-2, with D possibly matching TRBD1 (6 bases). CDR1 and CDR2 from the germline V gene are MDHEN and SYDVKM. CDR3 length: 13 amino acids. With 6 bases removed from V and 8 bases from J, the gap between germline ends came to 16 bases. The CDR3 nucleotides read TGTGCCAGCAGCCAACTCGACAGGAACGGCTACACCTTC. Protein product: CASSQLDRNGYTF.

This clonotype was detected only a few times. V usage is TRBV28 and J usage is TRBJ2-7; 8 bases map to TRBD2. CDR1 is MDHEN and CDR2 is SYDVKM in the germline V gene. V lost 7 bases and J lost 4; bases outside the gene matches: 3. The CDR3 spans 12 residues. The DNA for the CDR3 is TGTGCCAGCAAGGAGCGGGAGTACGAGCAGTACTTC. Its protein product is CASKEREYEQYF.

The V gene is TRBV7-2, the J gene TRBJ2-1; TRBD2 matches 9 bases. V lost 5 bases and J lost 6; bases outside the gene matches: 8. Germline V gene sequence: CDR1 SGHTA, CDR2 FQGNSA. The length of the CDR3 is 15 residues. CDR3 coding DNA: TGTGCCAGCAGCGGCGGGGGGGCCCTAGTCAATGAGCAGTTCTTC. This translates into CASSGGGALVNEQFF.

This clonotype has ten or more counts. The gene calls are TRBV12-3 or TRBV12-4 and TRBJ2-7; no firm D call. The CDR3 is 12 amino acids. Trimming removed 5 bases from V and 1 base from J, with 6 bases in between. In nucleotides, the CDR3 is TGTGCCAGCAGTCCCCAATCCTACGAGCAGTACTTC. As protein: CASSPQSYEQYF.

The J gene is TRBJ2-1, the V gene TRBV6-1; TRBD2 might be the D (6 bases). The germline V gene has CDR1 MNHNS and CDR2 SASEGT. The CDR3 consists of 15 residues. V shed 5 bases and J shed 6 bases, with 17 bases lying between them. The CDR3 DNA is TGTGCCAGCAGTCGGACTACCGGGGGTGGCAATGAGCAGTTCTTC. It codes for CASSRTTGGGNEQFF.

This chain uses TRBV28 with TRBJ2-1, with 11 nucleotides matching TRBD2. Germline CDR1 reads MDHEN; CDR2 reads SYDVKM. Germline trimming cut 5 bases from V and 8 bases from J; bases unmatched to any gene: 20. The CDR3 spans 19 residues. The CDR3 DNA sequence: TGTGCCAGCAGTCCCCGAGGCTATAGACTAGCGGGAAGCTCATATGAGCAGTTCTTC. Protein product: CASSPRGYRLAGSSYEQFF.

The V call is TRBV5-5, the J call TRBJ2-5; D is unclear. Germline assignment: CDR1 SGHKS and CDR2 YYEKEE (reference sequence). Trimming cost V 0 bases and J 5 bases, with 11 bases left between them. CDR3 length: 14 amino acids. CDR3: CASSLGDPLETQYF. In nucleotides, the CDR3 is TGTGCCAGCAGCTTGGGGGATCCACTGGAGACCCAGTACTTC.

The J gene is TRBJ2-3, the V gene TRBV5-1, with unresolved D. CDR1 is SGHRS and CDR2 is YFSETQ in the germline V gene. This CDR3 is built from 15 residues. V lost 0 bases and J lost 0, with 8 bases in between. The CDR3 DNA is TGCGCCAGCAGCTTGGAACCCAGGAGCACAGATACGCAGTATTTT. Its protein is CASSLEPRSTDTQYF.

This clonotype was seen a handful of times. V gene TRBV5-6 combines with J gene TRBJ1-1; D is undetermined. The CDR3 has 13 residues. Germline V gives CDR1 SGHDT, CDR2 YYEEEE. V was cut by 3 bases and J by 8 bases, with 14 bases left in between. CDR3 region: CASSWVAGPEAFF. CDR3 bases: TGTGCCAGCAGCTGGGTCGCAGGCCCAGAAGCTTTCTTT.

This sequence joins TRBV10-3 and TRBJ1-1; no reliable D call. V shed 6 bases and J shed 4 bases, with 12 bases lying between them. CDR1 is ENHRY, CDR2 SYGVKD, per germline. The CDR3 sequence is 13 residues long. The CDR3 coding sequence is TGTGCCATCAGGGGCAGGACCATCACTGAAGCTTTCTTT. Translated: CAIRGRTITEAFF.

The chain has TRBV30 and TRBJ2-2, with D unclear. The CDR3 totals 13 residues. The germline gives CDR1 GTSNPN, CDR2 SVGIG (reference sequence). Trimming shortened V by 3 bases and J by 3 bases, and 8 bases separated the two germline ends. The CDR3 DNA reads as TGTGCCTGGAGGTCCCAGGACACCGGGGAGCTGTTTTTT. Amino acids: CAWRSQDTGELFF.

This clonotype has only a few counts. This chain links TRBV7-8 with TRBJ2-5, with 7 nucleotides matching TRBD2. This CDR3 has 15 residues. Germline values: CDR1 SGHVS, CDR2 FQNEAQ. After removal of 5 bases from V and 5 bases from J, the junction contained 11 bases not matched to a gene. The CDR3 DNA follows: TGTGCCAGCAGCGCCCGACTAGCATCAGCGGAGACCCAGTACTTC. Residues: CASSARLASAETQYF.

The chain has TRBV5-5 and TRBJ1-5, with 10 bases matching TRBD1. The CDR3 totals 15 residues. Per the germline V gene, CDR1 is SGHKS and CDR2 is YYEKEE (reference sequence). With 4 bases clipped from V and 4 bases from J, the junction kept 5 bases outside the gene matches. DNA for the CDR3: TGTGCCAGCAGCCAAACGGGACAGGGGAATCAGCCCCAGCATTTT. Translated, it gives CASSQTGQGNQPQHF.

Ten or more counts support this clonotype. The genes are TRBV20-1 and TRBJ2-5, with a tentative D call TRBD1 (6 bases). The CDR3 spans 14 residues. The V end lost 3 bases, the J end lost 2 bases, and 13 bases lay between the germline ends. CDR1 is DFQATT, CDR2 SNEGSKA, per germline (reference sequence). The CDR3 spells CSARGPTGQETQYF. Written as DNA, the CDR3 is TGCAGTGCTAGGGGTCCCACAGGGCAAGAGACCCAGTACTTC.

The sample holds a few counts of this clonotype. The J gene is TRBJ1-2, the V gene TRBV4-3; D is uncertain. CDR3 length: 16 amino acids. V shed 0 bases and J shed 4 bases, with 15 bases lying between them. The germline V gene has CDR1 LGHNA and CDR2 YSLEER. This CDR3 reads CASSQDGLPRGYGYTF. The CDR3 DNA is TGCGCCAGCAGCCAAGATGGGTTACCGCGGGGCTATGGCTACACCTTC.

This clonotype was detected only a few times. The chain has TRBV5-1 and TRBJ2-4; 12 positions match TRBD1. V trimming: 2 bases; J trimming: 3 bases; junction bases outside the gene matches: 9. This CDR3 has 18 residues. Germline CDR1 reads SGHRS; CDR2 reads YFSETQ. CDR3 in DNA: TGCGCCAGCAGCTTAACCGGGACAGGGGGCGCAGGCAAAAACATTCAGTACTTC. It specifies CASSLTGTGGAGKNIQYF. Together with reference TRBV5-1 and TRBJ2-4, the CDR3 gives the full variable domain: KAGVTQTPRYLIKTRGQQVTLSCSPISGHRSVSWYQQTPGQGLQFLFEYFSETQRNKGNFPGRFSGRQFSNSRSEMNVSTLELGDSALYLCASSLTGTGGAGKNIQYFGAGTRLSVL.

This clonotype was seen a few times. The chain combines TRBV9 with TRBJ2-3, with unresolved D. V shed 3 bases and J shed 2 bases, with 10 bases lying between them. Germline values: CDR1 SGDLS, CDR2 YYNGEE. The CDR3 runs 14 residues. The CDR3 DNA reads as TGTGCCAGCAGCGCCTCGGTCCTCACAGATACGCAGTATTTT. This translates into CASSASVLTDTQYF.

On this clonotype: A much bigger clone sits one base away, suggesting this may be a read error. The chain uses TRBV5-1 and TRBJ2-3, with D possibly being TRBD2 (5 bases). The CDR3 contains 15 residues. Germline CDR1 is SGHRS and CDR2 is YFSETQ. The CDR3 protein is CASSLAARVVDTQFF. In DNA, the CDR3 is TGCGCCAGCAGCTTGGCCGCGAGGGTAGTAGATACGCAGTTTTTT.

This clonotype has only a few counts. The chain is built from TRBV10-2 and TRBJ1-5; D is undetermined. Germline V gene lookup returns CDR1 WSHSY and CDR2 SAAADI. V lost 2 bases and J lost 2, with 7 bases in between. This CDR3 region has 14 residues. The CDR3 DNA reads as TGCGCCAGCAGTGAGGGTAATGGCAATCAGCCCCAGCATTTT. The encoded protein is CASSEGNGNQPQHF.

Only a few counts were recorded for this clonotype. The chain uses TRBV29-1 and TRBJ2-7, with 9 nucleotides matching TRBD1. V was pared by 4 bases and J by 4 bases, with 8 bases of the junction left unmatched. Germline V gene sequence: CDR1 SQVTM, CDR2 ANQGSEA. This CDR3 region has 14 residues. The CDR3 sequence is CSVATGQGLYEQYF. CDR3 nucleotides: TGCAGCGTTGCAACGGGACAGGGATTGTACGAGCAGTACTTC.

V and J are TRBV20-1 and TRBJ2-1; 9 positions match TRBD1. This CDR3 region has 16 residues. The V and J ends lost 0 bases and 0 bases, in that order; junction bases with no gene match: 3. Germline assignment: CDR1 DFQATT and CDR2 SNEGSKA (reference sequence). The CDR3 protein is CSARDPTGGSYNEQFF. The CDR3, as DNA: TGCAGTGCTAGAGATCCGACAGGGGGCTCCTACAATGAGCAGTTCTTC.

This clonotype was seen repeatedly, ten times or more. This chain joins TRBV7-9 and TRBJ2-1, with 8 bases that match TRBD2. Germline assignment: CDR1 SEHNR and CDR2 FQNEAQ (reference sequence). The CDR3 sequence is 16 residues long. Trimming at V came to 4 bases and at J to 0 bases, leaving 5 bases not matched to a gene. CDR3 nucleotides: TGTGCCAGCAGCTACGGACTAGCTTTCTCCTACAATGAGCAGTTCTTC. Protein sequence: CASSYGLAFSYNEQFF.

The genes are TRBV6-1 and TRBJ2-5; tentative D call: TRBD2 (5 bases). The germline V gene encodes CDR1 MNHNS and CDR2 SASEGT. The CDR3 runs 15 residues. V shed 5 bases and J shed 5 bases, with 18 bases lying between them. CDR3 nucleotides: TGTGCCAGCAGTATCCGACCCGAAGAGGGCGAGACCCAGTACTTC. Protein product: CASSIRPEEGETQYF.

In this sample, this clonotype turned up a few times. The V call is TRBV20-1, the J call TRBJ2-7; 10 nucleotides align to TRBD2. Germline assignment: CDR1 DFQATT and CDR2 SNEGSKA (reference sequence). The V segment lost 2 bases and the J segment 2 bases; nucleotides outside the gene matches: 6. The CDR3 loop spans 15 amino acids. For the CDR3, the DNA is TGCAGTGCTAGACCCGCTAGCGGGGGAACCTACGAGCAGTACTTC. This translates into CSARPASGGTYEQYF.